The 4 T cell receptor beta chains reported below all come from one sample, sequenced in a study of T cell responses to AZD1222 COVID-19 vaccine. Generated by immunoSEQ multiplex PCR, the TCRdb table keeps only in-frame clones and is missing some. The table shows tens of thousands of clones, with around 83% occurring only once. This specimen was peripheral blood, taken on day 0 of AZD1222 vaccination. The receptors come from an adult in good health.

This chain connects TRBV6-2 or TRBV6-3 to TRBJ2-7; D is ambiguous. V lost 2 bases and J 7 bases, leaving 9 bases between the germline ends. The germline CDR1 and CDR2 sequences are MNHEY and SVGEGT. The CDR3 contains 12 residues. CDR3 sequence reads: CASSYPPVEQYF. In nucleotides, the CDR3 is TGTGCCAGCAGTTACCCCCCGGTGGAGCAGTACTTC.

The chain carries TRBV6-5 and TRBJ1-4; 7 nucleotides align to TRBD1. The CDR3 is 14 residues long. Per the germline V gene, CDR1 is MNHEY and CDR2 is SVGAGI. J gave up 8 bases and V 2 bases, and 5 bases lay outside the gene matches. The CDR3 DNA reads TGTGCCAGCAGTTACAACAGGGGCAAGGAAAAACTGTTTTTT. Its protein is CASSYNRGKEKLFF.

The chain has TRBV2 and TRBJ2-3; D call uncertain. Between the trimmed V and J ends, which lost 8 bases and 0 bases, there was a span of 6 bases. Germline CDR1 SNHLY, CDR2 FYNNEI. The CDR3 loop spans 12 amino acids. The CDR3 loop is CASGYSTDTQYF. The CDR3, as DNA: TGTGCCAGCGGTTATAGCACAGATACGCAGTATTTT.

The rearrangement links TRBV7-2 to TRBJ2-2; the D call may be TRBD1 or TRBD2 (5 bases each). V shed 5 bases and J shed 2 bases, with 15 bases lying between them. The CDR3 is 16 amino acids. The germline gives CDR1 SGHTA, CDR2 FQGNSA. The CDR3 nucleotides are TGTGCCAGCAGCCCCCCGCTTGGGGGTAACACCGGGGAGCTGTTTTTT. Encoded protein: CASSPPLGGNTGELFF.